What follows are 10 T cell receptor beta chains derived from one specimen sequenced in a study of OX40 agonist ivuxolimab in advanced cancers. This table comes from immunoSEQ multiplex PCR, and its TCRdb copy is limited to in-frame clones, with some not included. The data hold about 100,000 clones, with roughly 90% observed a single time. The material sequenced was CD4+ or CD8+ T cells sorted from blood, taken in a trial of the OX40 agonist ivuxolimab. These receptors originate from an adult with an advanced solid tumor such as melanoma, head and neck, liver or kidney cancer.

The J gene is TRBJ2-3, the V gene TRBV7-3; 12 bases line up with TRBD2. Trimming removed 2 bases from V and 3 bases from J; junction bases left unmatched: 18. The CDR3 is made up of 21 amino acids. CDR1 is SGHTA, CDR2 FQGTGA, per germline. This CDR3 reads CASSLFFRGLAGGPTTDTQYF. The CDR3 DNA reads TGTGCCAGCAGCTTATTTTTCCGTGGGCTAGCGGGAGGGCCAACGACAGATACGCAGTATTTT.

The V call is TRBV7-3, the J call TRBJ1-2, with a possible D match to TRBD1 (5 bases). V lost 0 bases and J lost 3, with 8 bases in between. The CDR3 covers 14 residues. Germline V gene sequence: CDR1 SGHTA, CDR2 FQGTGA. This CDR3 reads CASSLTSRDYGYTF. The CDR3 DNA reads as TGTGCCAGCAGCTTAACGAGCAGGGACTATGGCTACACCTTC.

J is TRBJ2-7 and V is TRBV5-1; either TRBD1 or TRBD2 may fit D (5 bases each). Germline CDR1 SGHRS, CDR2 YFSETQ. This CDR3 has 12 residues. Trimming shortened V by 2 bases and J by 6 bases, and 9 bases separated the two germline ends. CDR3 residues: CASSFPGSEQYF. For the CDR3, the DNA is TGCGCCAGCAGCTTCCCAGGGAGCGAGCAGTACTTC.

CDR3 DNA sequence: TGTGCCAGCAGTGAAGTAGGGGGAAGAGGAAACACCATATATTTT. Amino acid sequence: CASSEVGGRGNTIYF. This chain links TRBV6-1 with TRBJ1-3; a weak D match, TRBD1 (6 bases). The germline CDR1 and CDR2 sequences are MNHNS and SASEGT. The CDR3 covers 15 residues. Trimming stripped 1 base from V and 4 bases from J, with 11 bases between.

The CDR3 spells CASSPSGTLLTKNIQYF. CDR3 sequence (DNA): TGTGCCAGCAGTCCCTCCGGGACATTGCTGACCAAAAACATTCAGTACTTC. The chain has TRBV28 and TRBJ2-4, with a weak D call TRBD1 (6 bases). Germline V gene sequence: CDR1 MDHEN, CDR2 SYDVKM. The CDR3 contains 17 residues. V was cut by 5 bases and J by 2 bases, with 19 bases left in between.

The rearrangement joins TRBV29-1 to TRBJ2-5; TRBD1 or TRBD2 may be the D gene (6 bases each). This CDR3 is 12 amino acids long. Germline V gene data show CDR1 as SQVTM and CDR2 as ANQGSEA. The V end lost 8 bases, the J end lost 4 bases, and 14 bases lay between the germline ends. The CDR3 spells CSLRGVGETQYF. The CDR3 DNA follows: TGCAGCCTAAGGGGGGTGGGAGAGACCCAGTACTTC.

This chain joins TRBV6-1 and TRBJ2-5, with a possible D match to TRBD1 (6 bases). CDR3 length: 15 amino acids. CDR1 and CDR2 from the germline V gene are MNHNS and SASEGT. V lost 1 base and J 5 bases, leaving 14 bases between the germline ends. The DNA for the CDR3 is TGTGCCAGCAGTGAAGACCAGGGGCGCGGGGAGACCCAGTACTTC. The encoded protein is CASSEDQGRGETQYF.

The chain joins TRBV28 to TRBJ1-1, with D tentatively TRBD1 (6 bases). CDR3 length: 12 residues. The germline V gene has CDR1 MDHEN and CDR2 SYDVKM. Trimming shortened V by 7 bases and J by 7 bases, and 13 bases separated the two germline ends. The chain's CDR3 is CASTRGGFEAFF. CDR3 in DNA: TGTGCCAGCACCCGGGGGGGCTTTGAAGCTTTCTTT.

The rearrangement uses TRBV5-4 and TRBJ2-7; 9 bases are shared with TRBD1. V shed 5 bases, J shed 5 bases, and the junction held 8 bases outside the gene matches. CDR1 and CDR2 from the germline V gene are SGHNT and YYREEE (reference sequence). This CDR3 has 14 residues. Here the CDR3 reads CASSRTGDSDEQYF. CDR3 nucleotides: TGTGCCAGCAGTCGGACAGGGGATTCGGACGAGCAGTACTTC.

In DNA, the CDR3 is TGTGCCAGCAGGACATGGACCTACGAGCAGTACTTC. Translating it yields CASRTWTYEQYF. The chain recombines TRBV11-2 with TRBJ2-7, with D unclear. The CDR3 loop spans 12 amino acids. CDR1 is SGHAT and CDR2 is FQNNGV in the germline V gene. Between the trimmed V and J ends, which lost 6 bases and 2 bases, there was a span of 8 bases.